This record covers a single T cell receptor (beta chain). Generated by immunoSEQ multiplex PCR, the TCRdb table keeps only in-frame clones and is missing some. The sample holds just over 80,000 clones; 65% to 90% are singletons and the top ten take about 40%. The entry originates in a study of blood T cell repertoires in COVID-19. After removal of 6 bases from V and 6 bases from J, the junction contained 5 bases not matched to a gene. Germline CDR1 SEHNR, CDR2 FQNEAQ (reference sequence). CDR3 length: 13 amino acids. This chain connects TRBV7-9 to TRBJ1-5; 7 nucleotides align to TRBD1. Sequencing was carried out using peripheral blood. The sequence was collected from an older man with acute or convalescent COVID-19. The DNA for the CDR3 is TGTGCCAGCAGTCCGACAGGGATTCAGCCCCAGCATTTT. This translates into CASSPTGIQPQHF.